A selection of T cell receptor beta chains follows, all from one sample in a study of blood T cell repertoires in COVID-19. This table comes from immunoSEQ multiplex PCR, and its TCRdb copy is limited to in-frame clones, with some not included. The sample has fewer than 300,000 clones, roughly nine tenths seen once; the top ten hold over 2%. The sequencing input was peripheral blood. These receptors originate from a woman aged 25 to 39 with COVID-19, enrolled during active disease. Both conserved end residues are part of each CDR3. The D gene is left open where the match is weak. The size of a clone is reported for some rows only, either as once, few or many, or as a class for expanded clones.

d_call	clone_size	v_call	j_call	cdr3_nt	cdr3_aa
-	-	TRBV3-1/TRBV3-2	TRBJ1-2	TGTGCCAGCAGCCAAGGAATGATTTTCGGGGTCGGCTACACCTTC	CASSQGMIFGVGYTF
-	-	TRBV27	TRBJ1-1	TGTGCCAGCAGTTTATCGGGGGAGGGGGTAGCAGCAACTGAAGCTTTCTTT	CASSLSGEGVAATEAFF
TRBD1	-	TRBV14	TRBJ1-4	TGTGCCAGCAGCCTCAGGACAGGGGGAACCCACGAAAAACTGTTTTTT	CASSLRTGGTHEKLFF
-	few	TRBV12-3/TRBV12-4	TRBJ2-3	TGTGCCAGCAGTTCATCAGATACGCAGTATTTT	CASSSSDTQYF
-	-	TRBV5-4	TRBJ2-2	TGTGCCAGTCATAAGGGGACCGGGGAGCTGTTTTTT	CASHKGTGELFF
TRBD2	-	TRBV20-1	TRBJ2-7	TGCAGTGCTAGTGGGGGTCTAGCGGGATCCTACGAGCAGTACTTC	CSASGGLAGSYEQYF
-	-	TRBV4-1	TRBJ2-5	TGCGCCAGCAGCCAAGTATCGTCGGGAGACATACAAGAGACCCAGTACTTC	CASSQVSSGDIQETQYF
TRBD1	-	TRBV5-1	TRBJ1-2	TGCGCCAGCAGCTTAGGGACAGGGGGCAACTATGGCTACACCTTC	CASSLGTGGNYGYTF
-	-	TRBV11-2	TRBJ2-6	TGTGCCAGCAGCTTAGATAGCTCTGGGGCCAACGTCCTGACTTTC	CASSLDSSGANVLTF
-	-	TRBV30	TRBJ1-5	TGTGCCTGGAGTTTAGGGGTAGGGGTCGGTCAGCCCCAGCATTTT	CAWSLGVGVGQPQHF
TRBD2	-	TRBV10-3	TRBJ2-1	TGTGCCTCTAGCGGTTCCTACAATGAGCAGTTCTTC	CASSGSYNEQFF
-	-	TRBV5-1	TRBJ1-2	TGCGCCAGCAGCTTCGACCCGGGGAACGGCGGCTACACCTTC	CASSFDPGNGGYTF
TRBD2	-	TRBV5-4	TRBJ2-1	TGTGCCAGCAGCTTGGGATCCGGGACTAGTTACAATGAGCAGTTCTTC	CASSLGSGTSYNEQFF
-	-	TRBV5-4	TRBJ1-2	TGTGCCAGCAGCCAAATATCGGGGAGAACGTATGGCTACACCTTC	CASSQISGRTYGYTF
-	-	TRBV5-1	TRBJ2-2	TGCGCCAGCCTTTCCCCTCGCACCGGGGAGCTGTTTTTT	CASLSPRTGELFF
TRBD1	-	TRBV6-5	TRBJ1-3	TGTGCCAGCGGAAGGGACAGCTCTGGAAACACCATATATTTT	CASGRDSSGNTIYF
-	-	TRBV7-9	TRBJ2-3	TGTGCCAGCAGCTTAGCTAGCGGCACAGATACGCAGTATTTT	CASSLASGTDTQYF
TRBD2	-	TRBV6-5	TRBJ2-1	TGTGCCAGCAGTAAGGGACTAGTCAGAGATGAGCAGTTCTTC	CASSKGLVRDEQFF
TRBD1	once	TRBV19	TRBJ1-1	TGTGCCAGTAGTATACGTAAGGGGGCAGTCGCTGAAGCTTTCTTT	CASSIRKGAVAEAFF
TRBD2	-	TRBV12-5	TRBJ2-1	TGTGCTAGTGGTTTGGTATACCCGGGAGGGTTACGGAATGAGCAGTTCTTC	CASGLVYPGGLRNEQFF
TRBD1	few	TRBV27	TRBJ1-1	TGTGCCAGCAGTTTCGGGACAGCTAACTTGAACACTGAAGCTTTCTTT	CASSFGTANLNTEAFF
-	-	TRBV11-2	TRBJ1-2	TGTGCCAGCAGCCCTACAGGGAATTATGGCTACACCTTC	CASSPTGNYGYTF
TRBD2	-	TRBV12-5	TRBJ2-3	TGTGCTAGTGGTTTGGTAGGATTTACTAGCGGTAGCACAGATACGCAGTATTTT	CASGLVGFTSGSTDTQYF
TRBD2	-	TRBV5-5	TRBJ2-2	TGTGCCAGCAGCCTAACTAGCGGGGTTAACACCGGGGAGCTGTTTTTT	CASSLTSGVNTGELFF
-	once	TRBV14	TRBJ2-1	TGTGCCAGCTGCGTGTCGGTATACAATGAGCAGTTCTTC	CASCVSVYNEQFF
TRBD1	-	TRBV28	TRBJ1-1	TGTGCCAGCAGCCGGCCGGGGACAGGGATAGGGACGGAAGCTTTCTTT	CASSRPGTGIGTEAFF
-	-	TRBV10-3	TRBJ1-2	TGTGCCATCAGTGAGTCCGGGCAGGGGTTATATGGCTACACCTTC	CAISESGQGLYGYTF
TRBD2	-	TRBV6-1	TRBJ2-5	TGTGCCAGCAGTGAAGACAGGGGACTAGCGGGAAGAGAGACCCAGTACTTC	CASSEDRGLAGRETQYF
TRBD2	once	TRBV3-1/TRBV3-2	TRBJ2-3	TGTGCCAGCAGCGCCTCCTTGCGGGAGGGCACAGATACGCAGTATTTT	CASSASLREGTDTQYF
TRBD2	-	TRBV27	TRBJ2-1	TGTGCCAGCAGTTCTTTAGCGGGAGGGGACAATGAGCAGTTCTTC	CASSSLAGGDNEQFF
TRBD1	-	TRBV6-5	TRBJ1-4	TGTGCCAGCAGGAAAACCGGGACAGGGAACGAAAAACTGTTTTTT	CASRKTGTGNEKLFF
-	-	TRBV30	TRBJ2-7	TGTGCCTGGAAAAGGCAGGGGAAACACGAGCAGTACTTC	CAWKRQGKHEQYF
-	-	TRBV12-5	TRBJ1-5	TGTGCTAGTGGTTTACAGCGCAATCAGCCCCAGCATTTT	CASGLQRNQPQHF
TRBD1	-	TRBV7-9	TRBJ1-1	TGTGCCAGCGGGACAGGGGGCATTCTCGCTTTCTTT	CASGTGGILAFF
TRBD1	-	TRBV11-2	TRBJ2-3	TGTGCCAGCAGCACCGGGACAGGGGCCCCATACACAGATACGCAGTATTTT	CASSTGTGAPYTDTQYF
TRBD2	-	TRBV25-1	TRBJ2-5	TGTGCCAGCAGTGAAGAGGGACTAGCGGATGAAGAGACCCAGTACTTC	CASSEEGLADEETQYF
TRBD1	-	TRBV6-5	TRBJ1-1	TGTGCCAGCAGTTATCGATCGGACAGGGAAGCTTTCTTT	CASSYRSDREAFF
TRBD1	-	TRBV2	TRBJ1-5	TGTGCCAGCAGTAGACAGGGGCGGGAGCCCCAGCATTTT	CASSRQGREPQHF
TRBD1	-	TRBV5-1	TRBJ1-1	TGCGCCAGCAGCTTGGGGGACAGAGGGCAAGAAGCTTTCTTT	CASSLGDRGQEAFF
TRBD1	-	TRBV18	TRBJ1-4	TGTGCCAGCTCACCCATCCAGGGGGTTAATGAAAAACTGTTTTTT	CASSPIQGVNEKLFF